The present TCR beta chain was sequenced within a study of STAT5B mutations in CD4+ large granular lymphocyte leukemia. Study-level results: Main leukemic clonotypes were patient-specific, but more than 20% appeared at low frequency elsewhere. Compared with healthy controls (2/35), patient top clones favored TRBV06 (8/27). CD4-sorted patient repertoires seemed more clonal than healthy CD4+ repertoires.

Turning to this clone: Antigen specificity is unknown.

TCRdb's copy holds only in-frame clones and misses some; the assay was immunoSEQ multiplex PCR. The sample consists of under 35,000 clones, 78% of them appearing once. The germline V gene has CDR1 SGHTA and CDR2 FQGNSA. The CDR3 covers 14 residues. V lost 5 bases, J lost 8 bases, and 11 bases stayed unmatched. This clonotype was sampled from a human donor in good health. V is TRBV7-2 and J is TRBJ1-2, with 7 bases matching TRBD1. The sample was CD4+ T cells from blood buffy coats. The CDR3 is CASSPRTKTGGYTF. The CDR3, as DNA: TGTGCCAGCAGCCCCAGGACCAAGACAGGGGGCTACACCTTC. Full variable domain (missing parts from reference TRBV7-2 and TRBJ1-2): GAGVSQSPSNKVTEKGKDVELRCDPISGHTALYWYRQSLGQGLEFLIYFQGNSAPDKSGLPSDRFSAERTGGSVSTLTIQRTQQEDSAVYLCASSPRTKTGGYTFGSGTRLTVV.